This T cell receptor beta chain was found in a study of blood T cell repertoires in COVID-19. Whole-study context: The analysed material was cDNA or gDNA that came from T cells, B-cell-depleted T cells, or PBMCs.

The CDR3 sequence is 14 residues long. CDR1 is LGHNA and CDR2 is YNFKEQ in the germline V gene. On this clone itself: Its ends do not fully match the called genes, so a read error is possible.

Profiled with immunoSEQ multiplex PCR; TCRdb holds only in-frame clones, not every one. Here the sample spans around 70,000 clones, roughly nine tenths being singletons. The clonotype was recovered from a human donor in a cohort sampled during active COVID-19. This chain joins TRBV4-2 and TRBJ1-4; TRBD1 matches at 9 bases. The sample was peripheral blood. CDR3 amino acids: CASSHDAGRDREIF. For the CDR3, the DNA is TGTGCCAGCAGCCATGATGCAGGCCGGGACAGGGAGATTTTT.